A single TCR beta chain is shown here with its context. Its antigen is currently unknown. These data belong to a study of T cells in pancreatic ductal adenocarcinoma. Selected pancreatic ductal adenocarcinoma patients had undergone surgery without neoadjuvant therapy. Study-level findings and limits: Results skew toward the minority of patients with early-stage disease. Blood clonality (about 0.069) did not differ significantly from tumor (about 0.12). Blood had more productive templates and 6 to 9-fold more unique clonotypes than tumor. Enrichment of CD45RO+ effector over naive T cells in tumors may bias clonality.

Measured with immunoSEQ multiplex PCR; TCRdb has only the in-frame clones, and not every one. The sample carries 31,000 or so clones, 90% to 95% recorded once. Sequences were obtained from PBMCs. The sequence derives from a human donor with pancreatic ductal adenocarcinoma.

The CDR3 DNA reads as TGTGCCAGCAGCGCCCCCCTCGGCCCCCGGACGGGGGCCAACGTCCTGACTTTC. Translated, it gives CASSAPLGPRTGANVLTF. V gene TRBV11-2 combines with J gene TRBJ2-6, with D uncertain. The CDR3 totals 18 residues. The germline CDR1 and CDR2 sequences are SGHAT and FQNNGV. Trimming cost V 5 bases and J 4 bases, with 21 bases left between them. Based on the CDR3 plus reference TRBV11-2 and TRBJ2-6, the full variable domain is EAGVAQSPRYKIIEKRQSVAFWCNPISGHATLYWYQQILGQGPKLLIQFQNNGVVDDSQLPKDRFSAERLKGVDSTLKIQPAKLEDSAVYLCASSAPLGPRTGANVLTFGAGSRLTVL.